Listed below are T cell receptor beta chains from one sample, sequenced in a study of blood T cell repertoires in COVID-19. Sequenced by immunoSEQ multiplex PCR; TCRdb stores in-frame clones only, minus some. Altogether fewer than 250,000 clones are present, approximately 85% being singletons, with the ten largest covering approximately 4.5%. Specimen: peripheral blood. The origin of the receptors is a woman in her 70s with acute or convalescent COVID-19. Both conserved end residues are part of each CDR3. A D gene is named only where the DNA matches it firmly. A row's size may be missing; if present it is once, few, many or a size class.

clone_size	v_call	j_call	d_call	cdr3_length	cdr3_aa	cdr3_nt
NA	TRBV11-3	TRBJ1-1	NA	13	CASSTNQNTEAFF	TGTGCCAGCAGCACAAACCAGAACACTGAAGCTTTCTTT
NA	TRBV24-1	TRBJ1-5	NA	17	CATSDPSAGHSNQPQHF	TGTGCCACCAGTGACCCTTCAGCGGGCCATAGCAATCAGCCCCAGCATTTT
NA	TRBV7-2	TRBJ1-2	TRBD1	16	CASSLVTGGAYYGYTF	TGTGCCAGCAGCTTAGTGACAGGGGGCGCTTACTATGGCTACACCTTC
NA	TRBV6-5	TRBJ1-1	NA	13	CAITAGLNREAFF	TGTGCCATTACGGCGGGGCTTAACCGTGAAGCTTTCTTT
NA	TRBV30	TRBJ1-4	NA	14	CAWSPGIIHEKLFF	TGTGCCTGGAGTCCAGGGATCATACATGAAAAACTGTTTTTT
NA	TRBV6-5	TRBJ1-2	NA	11	CASSTGLGYTF	TGTGCCAGCAGCACAGGGTTGGGCTACACCTTC
NA	TRBV27	TRBJ1-5	NA	18	CASSLLNAAGVGNQPQHF	TGTGCCAGCAGTTTATTGAACGCGGCAGGGGTGGGCAATCAGCCCCAGCATTTT
NA	TRBV6-1	TRBJ2-5	TRBD2	14	CASTEAGAGETQYF	TGTGCCAGCACTGAAGCGGGGGCCGGAGAGACCCAGTACTTC
few	TRBV7-2	TRBJ1-1	NA	15	CASSLVSGGNTEAFF	TGTGCCAGCAGCTTAGTTAGCGGGGGGAACACTGAAGCTTTCTTT
NA	TRBV7-8	TRBJ2-7	NA	12	CASSTSVREQYF	TGTGCCAGCAGCACTTCCGTACGCGAGCAGTACTTC
NA	TRBV5-1	TRBJ1-2	TRBD1	16	CASSEGQGNYNYGYTF	TGCGCCAGCAGCGAGGGACAGGGGAATTATAACTATGGCTACACCTTC
NA	TRBV28	TRBJ2-7	NA	12	CASSLLQLQQYF	TGTGCCAGCAGTCTCTTACAGTTACAGCAGTACTTC
once	TRBV2	TRBJ1-2	TRBD1	17	CASSEIFGTGRIYGYTF	TGTGCCAGCAGTGAAATTTTCGGGACAGGCCGTATCTATGGCTACACCTTC
NA	TRBV5-1	TRBJ2-1	TRBD2	16	CASSLGTSGGISEQFF	TGCGCCAGCAGCCTGGGGACTAGCGGGGGTATCAGTGAGCAGTTCTTC
NA	TRBV28	TRBJ1-2	NA	13	CASERGINYGYTF	TGTGCCAGCGAGAGAGGGATAAACTATGGCTACACCTTC
few	TRBV5-4	TRBJ1-2	NA	15	CASSPGASSSYGYTF	TGTGCCAGCAGCCCAGGGGCCAGTTCGAGCTATGGCTACACCTTC
NA	TRBV5-1	TRBJ1-5	TRBD1	16	CASSVGTGGGNQPQHF	TGCGCCAGCAGCGTAGGGACAGGGGGCGGCAATCAGCCCCAGCATTTT
NA	TRBV15	TRBJ1-2	NA	14	CATSRDVRGYGYTF	TGTGCCACCAGCAGAGATGTCAGGGGCTATGGCTACACCTTC
NA	TRBV20-1	TRBJ1-2	NA	11	CSARGGPGYTF	TGCAGTGCTAGGGGGGGGCCTGGCTACACCTTC
NA	TRBV11-2	TRBJ2-3	NA	14	CASSRLASTDTQYF	TGTGCCAGCAGCCGTCTAGCGTCAACAGATACGCAGTATTTT
once	TRBV7-9	TRBJ1-1	NA	17	CASSPPSLILGNTEAFF	TGTGCCAGCAGCCCCCCGAGTTTGATTCTAGGGAACACTGAAGCTTTCTTT
NA	TRBV12-3/TRBV12-4	TRBJ1-1	NA	12	CASSPPLTEAFF	TGTGCCAGCAGCCCTCCTTTGACTGAAGCTTTCTTT
NA	TRBV4-1	TRBJ1-1	NA	15	CASSLQLNLNTEAFF	TGCGCCAGCAGCCTCCAACTTAATTTGAACACTGAAGCTTTCTTT
few	TRBV18	TRBJ1-4	NA	13	CASSVDTNEKLFF	TGTGCCAGCTCCGTTGACACCAATGAAAAACTGTTTTTT
NA	TRBV9	TRBJ1-2	TRBD1	13	CASSAGTGSGYTF	TGTGCCAGCAGCGCCGGGACAGGGAGTGGCTACACCTTC
NA	TRBV7-2	TRBJ2-1	TRBD1	16	CASSFVRTGLYNEQFF	TGTGCCAGCAGCTTCGTCAGGACAGGGCTCTACAATGAGCAGTTCTTC
NA	TRBV5-8	TRBJ1-3	NA	15	CASSTGTNSGNTIYF	TGTGCCAGCAGCACAGGGACAAACTCTGGAAACACCATATATTTT
many	TRBV3-1/TRBV3-2	TRBJ2-7	NA	14	CASGVARGSYEQYF	TGTGCCAGCGGTGTGGCTAGGGGCTCCTACGAGCAGTACTTC
NA	TRBV2	TRBJ1-4	NA	14	CASRTVQQGEKLFF	TGTGCCAGCAGGACGGTCCAGCAGGGTGAAAAACTGTTTTTT
NA	TRBV5-4	TRBJ2-2	TRBD1	16	CASSLKGTGGPGELFF	TGTGCCAGCAGCTTGAAAGGGACAGGGGGTCCCGGGGAGCTGTTTTTT
NA	TRBV6-5	TRBJ2-7	TRBD1	15	CASSDNRGRTYEQYF	TGTGCCAGCAGCGACAACAGGGGGCGCACCTACGAGCAGTACTTC
NA	TRBV7-9	TRBJ2-7	NA	13	CASSLEGPYEQYF	TGTGCCAGCAGCTTGGAGGGCCCCTACGAGCAGTACTTC
NA	TRBV5-1	TRBJ1-1	TRBD1	14	CASSRDRGSTEAFF	TGCGCCAGCAGCCGGGACAGGGGGAGCACTGAAGCTTTCTTT
NA	TRBV11-2	TRBJ2-1	NA	14	CASSLLGARNEQFF	TGTGCCAGCAGCTTATTGGGGGCTCGCAATGAGCAGTTCTTC
NA	TRBV6-5	TRBJ1-1	TRBD1	13	CASRYLQGAEAFF	TGTGCCAGCAGGTACCTACAGGGGGCTGAAGCTTTCTTT
once	TRBV18	TRBJ2-2	NA	13	CASSARRAGELFF	TGTGCCAGCTCAGCTCGCAGGGCCGGGGAGCTGTTTTTT
NA	TRBV29-1	TRBJ1-4	NA	14	CSASRGGFGEKLFF	TGCAGCGCTTCCAGGGGTGGGTTCGGTGAAAAACTGTTTTTT
NA	TRBV27	TRBJ2-1	NA	18	CASSPYAPSTSSYNEQFF	TGTGCCAGCAGTCCGTATGCCCCTAGCACGAGCTCCTACAATGAGCAGTTCTTC
NA	TRBV4-2	TRBJ1-4	NA	15	CASSSVRGTNEKLFF	TGTGCCAGCAGTTCTGTCAGGGGAACTAATGAAAAACTGTTTTTT
NA	TRBV4-2	TRBJ2-4	NA	15	CASSLSSGWENIQYF	TGTGCCAGCAGCCTCTCCTCGGGGTGGGAAAACATTCAGTACTTC
NA	TRBV5-1	TRBJ1-1	NA	13	CASQALPNTEAFF	TGCGCCAGTCAAGCCTTACCTAACACTGAAGCTTTCTTT
NA	TRBV19	TRBJ1-2	TRBD1	15	CASSPPTGDRYGYTF	TGTGCCAGTAGTCCCCCGACAGGGGATAGGTATGGCTACACCTTC
NA	TRBV11-2	TRBJ1-6	NA	14	CASSGDNDNSPLHF	TGTGCCAGCAGCGGTGACAATGATAATTCACCCCTCCACTTT
NA	TRBV10-2	TRBJ1-6	NA	13	CASRNRENSPLHF	TGCGCCAGCAGAAACAGGGAGAATTCACCCCTCCACTTT